Ten or more counts support the clone carrying this TCR beta chain. Its antigen is currently unknown. This entry is derived from a study of response to subunit inactivated influenza vaccine. Study-wide results and limits: Few new T cells, the authors suggested, are recruited by each seasonal influenza vaccination.

The CDR3 runs to 15 residues. The V gene's germline CDR1 is LGHNA and CDR2 YNFKEQ. Between the trimmed V and J ends, which lost 0 bases and 8 bases, there was a span of 16 bases. TCRdb itself ran the RT-PCR reads through MiXCR, one entry per CDR3 protein. The table records hundreds of thousands of distinct CDR3 sequences, 9.5% to 12% of them present only once. This chain uses TRBV4-2 with TRBJ1-1; perhaps TRBD1 as D (5 bases). The receptor was isolated from a man between 50 and 59 years old who received an inactivated influenza vaccine. This specimen consisted of PBMCs from blood, obtained about 6 weeks after vaccination. The CDR3 here is CASSQDRTGTAEAFF. CDR3 bases: TGTGCCAGCAGCCAAGATCGAACCGGGACGGCAGAAGCTTTCTTT.